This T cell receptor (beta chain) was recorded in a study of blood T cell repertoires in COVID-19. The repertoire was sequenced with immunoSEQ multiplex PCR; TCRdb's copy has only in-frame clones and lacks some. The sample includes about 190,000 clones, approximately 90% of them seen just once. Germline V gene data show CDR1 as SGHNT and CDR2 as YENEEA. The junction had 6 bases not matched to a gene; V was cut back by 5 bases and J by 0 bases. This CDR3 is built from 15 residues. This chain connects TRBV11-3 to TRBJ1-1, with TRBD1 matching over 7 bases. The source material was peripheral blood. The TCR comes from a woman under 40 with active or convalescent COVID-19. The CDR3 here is CASSQWDRLNTEAFF. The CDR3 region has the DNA TGTGCCAGCAGCCAGTGGGACAGACTGAACACTGAAGCTTTCTTT.